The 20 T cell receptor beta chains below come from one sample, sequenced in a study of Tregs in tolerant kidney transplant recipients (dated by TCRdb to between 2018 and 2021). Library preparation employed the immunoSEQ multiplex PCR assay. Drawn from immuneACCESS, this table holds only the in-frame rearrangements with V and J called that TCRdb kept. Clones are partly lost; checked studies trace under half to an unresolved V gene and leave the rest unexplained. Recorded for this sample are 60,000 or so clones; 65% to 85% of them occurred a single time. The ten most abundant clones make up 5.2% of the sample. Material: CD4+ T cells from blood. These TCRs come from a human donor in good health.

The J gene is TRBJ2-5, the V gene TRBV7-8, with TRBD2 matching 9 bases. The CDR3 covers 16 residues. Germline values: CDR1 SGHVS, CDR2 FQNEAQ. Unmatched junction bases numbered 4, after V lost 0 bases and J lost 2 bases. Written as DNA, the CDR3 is TGTGCCAGCAGCTTAGCCGCGGGAGGGCCGCAAGAGACCCAGTACTTC. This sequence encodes CASSLAAGGPQETQYF.

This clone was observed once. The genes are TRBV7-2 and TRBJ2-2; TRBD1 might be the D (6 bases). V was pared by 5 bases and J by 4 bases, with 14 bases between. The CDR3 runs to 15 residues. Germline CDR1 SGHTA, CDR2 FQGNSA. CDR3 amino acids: CASSPLGGTTGELFF. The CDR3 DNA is TGTGCCAGCAGCCCCTTAGGGGGTACCACCGGGGAGCTGTTTTTT.

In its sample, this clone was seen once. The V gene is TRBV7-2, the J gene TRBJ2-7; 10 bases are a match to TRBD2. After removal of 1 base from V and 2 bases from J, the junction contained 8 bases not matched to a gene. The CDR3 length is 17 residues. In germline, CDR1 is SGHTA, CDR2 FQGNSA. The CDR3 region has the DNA TGTGCCAGCAGCTTAGGACCCCTAGCGGGGGCTCCCTACGAGCAGTACTTC. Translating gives CASSLGPLAGAPYEQYF.

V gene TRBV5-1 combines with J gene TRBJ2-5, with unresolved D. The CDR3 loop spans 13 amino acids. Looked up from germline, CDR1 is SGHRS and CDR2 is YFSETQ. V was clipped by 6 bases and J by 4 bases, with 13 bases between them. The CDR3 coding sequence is TGCGCCAGCAATAACGGCCGTGGAGAGACCCAGTACTTC. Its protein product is CASNNGRGETQYF.

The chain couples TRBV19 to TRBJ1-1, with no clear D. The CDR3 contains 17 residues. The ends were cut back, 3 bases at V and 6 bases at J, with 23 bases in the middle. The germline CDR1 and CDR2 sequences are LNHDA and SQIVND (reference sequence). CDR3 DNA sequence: TGTGCCAGTAGTATTGGTGGAGGCCGAAGGATTCTGGCTGAAGCTTTCTTT. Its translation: CASSIGGGRRILAEAFF.

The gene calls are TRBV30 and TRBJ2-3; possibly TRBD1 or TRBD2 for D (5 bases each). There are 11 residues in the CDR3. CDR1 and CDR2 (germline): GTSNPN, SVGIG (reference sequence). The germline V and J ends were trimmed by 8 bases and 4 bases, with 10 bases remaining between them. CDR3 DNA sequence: TGTGCCGGGGGTAGAGCAGATACGCAGTATTTT. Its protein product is CAGGRADTQYF.

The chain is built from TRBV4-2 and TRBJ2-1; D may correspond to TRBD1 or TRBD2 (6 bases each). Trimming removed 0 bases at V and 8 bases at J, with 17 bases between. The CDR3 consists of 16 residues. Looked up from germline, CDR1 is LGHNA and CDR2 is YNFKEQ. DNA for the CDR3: TGTGCCAGCAGCCAAGATAACCAGGGGAGGAGGGATGAGCAGTTCTTC. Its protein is CASSQDNQGRRDEQFF.

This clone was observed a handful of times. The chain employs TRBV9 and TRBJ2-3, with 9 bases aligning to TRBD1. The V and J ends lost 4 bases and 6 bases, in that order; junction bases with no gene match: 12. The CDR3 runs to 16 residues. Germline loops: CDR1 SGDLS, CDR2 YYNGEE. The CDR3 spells CASSTRTGDGSDTQYF. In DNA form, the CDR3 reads TGTGCCAGCAGCACCAGGACAGGGGATGGCTCGGATACGCAGTATTTT.

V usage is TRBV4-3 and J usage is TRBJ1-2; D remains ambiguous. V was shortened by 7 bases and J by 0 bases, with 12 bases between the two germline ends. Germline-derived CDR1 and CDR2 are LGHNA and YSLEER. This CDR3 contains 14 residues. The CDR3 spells CASTEWVTNYGYTF. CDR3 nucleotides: TGCGCCAGCACCGAATGGGTGACTAACTATGGCTACACCTTC.

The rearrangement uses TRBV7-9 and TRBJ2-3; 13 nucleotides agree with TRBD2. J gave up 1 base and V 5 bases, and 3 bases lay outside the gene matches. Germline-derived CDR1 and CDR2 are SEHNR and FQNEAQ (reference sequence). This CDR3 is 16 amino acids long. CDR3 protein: CASSPGTSGGTDTQYF. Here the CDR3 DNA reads TGTGCCAGCAGCCCGGGGACTAGCGGGGGCACAGATACGCAGTATTTT.

The CDR3 region is CASSLDNGKDTQYF. The CDR3 nucleotides are TGTGCCAGCAGCTTAGATAATGGGAAAGATACGCAGTATTTT. This chain joins TRBV11-2 and TRBJ2-3, with unresolved D. The length of the CDR3 is 14 residues. Between the trimmed V and J ends, which lost 0 bases and 5 bases, there was a span of 9 bases. Germline assignment: CDR1 SGHAT and CDR2 FQNNGV.

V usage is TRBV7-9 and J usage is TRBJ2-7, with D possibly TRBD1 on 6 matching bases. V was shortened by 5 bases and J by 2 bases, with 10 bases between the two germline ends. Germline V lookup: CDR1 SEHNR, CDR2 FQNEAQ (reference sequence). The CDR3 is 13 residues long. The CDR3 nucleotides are TGTGCCAGCAGCGCCAGGGGTACCTACGAGCAGTACTTC. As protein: CASSARGTYEQYF. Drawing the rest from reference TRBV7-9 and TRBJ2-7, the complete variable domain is DTGVSQNPRHKITKRGQNVTFRCDPISEHNRLYWYRQTLGQGPEFLTYFQNEAQLEKSRLLSDRFSAERPKGSFSTLEIQRTEQGDSAMYLCASSARGTYEQYFGPGTRLTVT.

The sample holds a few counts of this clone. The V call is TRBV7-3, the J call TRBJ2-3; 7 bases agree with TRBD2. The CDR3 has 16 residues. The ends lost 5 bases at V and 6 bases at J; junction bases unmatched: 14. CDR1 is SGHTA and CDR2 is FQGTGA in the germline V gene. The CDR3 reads CASSQDSTGGEDTQYF. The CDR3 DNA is TGTGCCAGCAGCCAAGACTCGACTGGGGGGGAGGATACGCAGTATTTT.

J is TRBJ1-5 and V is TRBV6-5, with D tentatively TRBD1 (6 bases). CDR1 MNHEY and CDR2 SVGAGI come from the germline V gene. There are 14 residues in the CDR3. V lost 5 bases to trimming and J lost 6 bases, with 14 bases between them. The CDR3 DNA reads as TGTGCCAGCAGTAAGACAGGTCCCGGTCAGCCCCAGCATTTT. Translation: CASSKTGPGQPQHF.

The CDR3: CASSYRDPRYQPQHF. The CDR3 DNA reads as TGTGCCAGCAGTTACCGGGACCCCAGGTATCAGCCCCAGCATTTT. The V call is TRBV27, the J call TRBJ1-5; possibly TRBD1 for D (5 bases). The V end was cut by 4 bases, the J end by 5 bases, with 15 bases between. The CDR3 has 15 amino acids. Looked up from germline, CDR1 is MNHEY and CDR2 is SMNVEV (reference sequence).

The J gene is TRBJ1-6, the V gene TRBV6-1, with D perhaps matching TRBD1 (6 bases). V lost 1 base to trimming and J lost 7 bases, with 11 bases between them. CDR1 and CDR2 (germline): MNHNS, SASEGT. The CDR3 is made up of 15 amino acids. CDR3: CASSEDPGENSPLHF. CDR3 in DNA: TGTGCCAGCAGTGAAGATCCAGGGGAGAATTCACCCCTCCACTTT.

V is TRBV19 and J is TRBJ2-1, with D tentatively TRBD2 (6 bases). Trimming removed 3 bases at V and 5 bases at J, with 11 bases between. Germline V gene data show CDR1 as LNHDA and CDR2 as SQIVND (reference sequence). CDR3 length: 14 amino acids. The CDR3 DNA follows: TGTGCCAGTAGTATGCGTAGCGGAAACAATGAGCAGTTCTTC. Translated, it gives CASSMRSGNNEQFF.

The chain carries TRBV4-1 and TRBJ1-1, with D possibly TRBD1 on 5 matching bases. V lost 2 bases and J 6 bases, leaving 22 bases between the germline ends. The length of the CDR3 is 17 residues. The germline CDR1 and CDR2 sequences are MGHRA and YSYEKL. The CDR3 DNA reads TGCGCCAGCAGCCAACCTAACTTCGTAGGGGTTGGATCTGAAGCTTTCTTT. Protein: CASSQPNFVGVGSEAFF.

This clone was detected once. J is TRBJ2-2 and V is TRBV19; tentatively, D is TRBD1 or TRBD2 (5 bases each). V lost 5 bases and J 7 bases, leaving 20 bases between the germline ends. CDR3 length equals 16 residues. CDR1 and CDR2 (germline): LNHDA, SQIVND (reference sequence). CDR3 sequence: CASSPGTSRWVGELFF. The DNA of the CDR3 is TGTGCCAGTAGTCCCGGGACCTCCCGGTGGGTCGGGGAGCTGTTTTTT.

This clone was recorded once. The CDR3 DNA is TGTGCCAGCACCCTAAGCGCGACCAACGAGCAGTACTTC. This encodes CASTLSATNEQYF. The rearrangement links TRBV25-1 to TRBJ2-7, with D uncertain. The V end lost 7 bases, the J end lost 5 bases, and 15 bases lay between the germline ends. Germline CDR1 MGHDK, CDR2 SYGVNS. The CDR3 consists of 13 residues.